Listed below are T cell receptor beta chains from one sample, sequenced in a study of neoadjuvant anti-PD-1 for oral cavity cancer. Assay used: immunoSEQ multiplex PCR; TCRdb lists only in-frame clones, some missing. The data show about 14,000 clones, 70% to 75% seen once. Sequences were derived from PBMCs, sampled before nivolumab (anti-PD-1) treatment. The source is a person aged 40 to 85 with oral cavity squamous cell carcinoma. CDR3s include the opening cysteine and the closing phenylalanine or tryptophan. The D gene is left open where the match is weak. Some rows mark clone size as missing; the rest say once, few, many or name a class of expanded clone.

TRBJ1-2 TRBV19 TRBD1 - CASSTKDRQGRGYTF TGTGCCAGTAGTACGAAGGATCGACAGGGCCGTGGCTACACCTTC
TRBJ1-1 TRBV6-1 - - CASRDGPEAFF TGTGCCAGCAGGGACGGCCCTGAAGCTTTCTTT
TRBJ1-2 TRBV9 - few CASSVGAGSDYGYTF TGTGCCAGCAGCGTAGGGGCAGGGAGCGACTATGGCTACACCTTC
TRBJ1-2 TRBV5-4 - - CASSPRTDVNYGYTF TGTGCCAGCAGCCCCCGGACAGACGTTAACTATGGCTACACCTTC
TRBJ2-1 TRBV5-1 - few CASSLVQGYNEQFF TGCGCCAGCAGCTTGGTCCAGGGTTACAATGAGCAGTTCTTC
TRBJ2-1 TRBV7-2 - - CASSFASEQFF TGTGCCAGCAGCTTCGCTAGCGAGCAGTTCTTC
TRBJ2-3 TRBV19 TRBD2 - CASSKDLRGVTDTQYF TGTGCCAGTAGTAAAGATCTGCGGGGGGTCACAGATACGCAGTATTTT
TRBJ2-7 TRBV27 TRBD2 - CASSLSGLGNEQYF TGTGCCAGCAGTTTATCCGGACTAGGGAACGAGCAGTACTTC
TRBJ1-5 TRBV6-1 - - CASSVMQGYGNQPQHF TGTGCCAGCAGTGTTATGCAGGGGTACGGCAATCAGCCCCAGCATTTT
TRBJ2-1 TRBV5-1 - - CASSWGASSYNEQFF TGCGCCAGCAGCTGGGGGGCCAGCTCCTACAATGAGCAGTTCTTC
TRBJ2-1 TRBV4-2 TRBD2 - CASSRGTSGREEQFF TGTGCCAGCAGCCGCGGGACTAGCGGGAGGGAAGAGCAGTTCTTC
TRBJ1-2 TRBV9 - - CASTLGGDYGYTF TGTGCCAGCACCCTAGGTGGGGACTATGGCTACACCTTC
TRBJ2-2 TRBV7-9 - - CASRPSSSTGELFF TGTGCCAGCAGGCCAAGTTCCTCCACCGGGGAGCTGTTTTTT
TRBJ2-2 TRBV18 TRBD2 few CASSPGRVDTGELFF TGTGCCAGCTCACCAGGGAGGGTCGACACCGGGGAGCTGTTTTTT
TRBJ2-2 TRBV5-1 TRBD2 - CASSLTSGSGTGELFF TGCGCCAGCAGCTTAACTAGCGGGAGTGGCACCGGGGAGCTGTTTTTT
TRBJ1-2 TRBV4-2 - - CASSQARGFGYTF TGTGCCAGCAGCCAAGCACGGGGCTTTGGCTACACCTTC
TRBJ2-3 TRBV6-1 - - CASSPPGVTQYF TGTGCCAGCAGTCCCCCCGGGGTTACGCAGTATTTT
TRBJ1-3 TRBV5-4 - - CASSLGKGSGNTIYF TGTGCCAGCAGCTTGGGAAAGGGCTCTGGAAACACCATATATTTT
TRBJ2-7 TRBV4-1 TRBD2 - CATAPTSGRYEQYF TGCGCCACCGCGCCGACTAGCGGGAGGTACGAGCAGTACTTC
TRBJ2-5 TRBV6-1 TRBD1 - CASSSRGQGRTQYF TGTGCCAGCAGTAGCCGCGGACAGGGGAGGACCCAGTACTTC
TRBJ2-3 TRBV5-1 - - CASSLATSQFADTQYF TGCGCCAGCAGCTTGGCTACTAGCCAGTTCGCAGATACGCAGTATTTT
TRBJ2-7 TRBV7-9 TRBD1 - CASSSYGTGKGYEQYF TGTGCCAGCAGCTCCTACGGGACAGGGAAGGGCTACGAGCAGTACTTC
TRBJ2-4 TRBV6-6 - - CASSYSLGQGNIQYF TGTGCCAGCAGTTACTCCCTAGGGCAGGGGAACATTCAGTACTTC
TRBJ2-1 TRBV6-1 - - CASSDLIGGVANEQFF TGTGCCAGCAGTGACCTGATTGGGGGAGTAGCCAATGAGCAGTTCTTC
TRBJ1-2 TRBV27 TRBD1 - CASSLSGQVANYGYTF TGTGCCAGCAGTTTATCGGGACAGGTAGCTAACTATGGCTACACCTTC
TRBJ1-2 TRBV28 TRBD1 few CAILTGQDGYTF TGTGCCATCCTCACCGGACAGGATGGCTACACCTTC
TRBJ1-2 TRBV5-4 - once CASSSKVDYGYTF TGTGCCAGCAGCTCGAAGGTCGACTATGGCTACACCTTC
TRBJ1-6 TRBV9 TRBD1 - CASSSRTGGHSPLHF TGTGCCAGCAGCTCCCGGACAGGGGGTCATTCACCCCTCCACTTT
TRBJ2-5 TRBV5-1 TRBD2 - CASNLAGEETQYF TGCGCCAGCAATCTAGCGGGAGAGGAGACCCAGTACTTC
TRBJ1-2 TRBV5-1 TRBD1 few CASSPGQGNGYTF TGCGCCAGCAGCCCGGGACAGGGGAATGGCTACACCTTC
TRBJ1-1 TRBV30 TRBD1 - CAWISGQGTFLSPNTEAFF TGTGCCTGGATATCGGGACAGGGCACTTTTTTGTCCCCGAACACTGAAGCTTTCTTT
TRBJ1-6 TRBV19 - - CASRTPGGPLHF TGTGCCAGTAGAACTCCCGGGGGCCCCCTCCACTTT
TRBJ2-1 TRBV29-1 TRBD1 - CSVRTGLREQFF TGCAGCGTCCGGACAGGGTTGAGAGAGCAGTTCTTC
TRBJ2-2 TRBV5-5 TRBD1 - CASSPGTGDTGELFF TGTGCCAGCAGCCCGGGGACAGGGGACACCGGGGAGCTGTTTTTT
TRBJ1-6 TRBV6-5 - - CASRLRVTYNSPLHF TGTGCCAGCAGGCTCAGGGTAACCTATAATTCACCCCTCCACTTT
TRBJ1-6 TRBV10-1 - - CASSEGLPNSPLHF TGCGCCAGCAGTGAGGGGCTACCTAATTCACCCCTCCACTTT
TRBJ2-1 TRBV27 TRBD1 few CASSLGTGGYNEQFF TGTGCCAGCAGTTTGGGGACAGGGGGATACAATGAGCAGTTCTTC
TRBJ1-1 TRBV7-9 TRBD1 - CASSSQQGGTEAFF TGTGCCAGCAGCTCCCAACAGGGGGGCACTGAAGCTTTCTTT
TRBJ2-7 TRBV10-2 - - CASVGVWEPPYEQYF TGCGCCAGCGTGGGGGTGTGGGAGCCCCCCTACGAGCAGTACTTC
TRBJ1-1 TRBV5-4 - - CASSPGGGRTEAFF TGTGCCAGCAGCCCCGGGGGGGGGCGAACTGAAGCTTTCTTT
TRBJ2-7 TRBV2 TRBD1 - CAIRQGGGPYEQYF TGTGCCATTCGACAGGGGGGGGGACCCTACGAGCAGTACTTC